The 23 T cell receptor beta chains listed next were all sequenced from one sample in a study of T cell responses to AZD1222 COVID-19 vaccine. Sequencing used immunoSEQ multiplex PCR; TCRdb keeps in-frame clones, though not all of them. The table records about 100,000 clones, 80% to 85% of them present only once. The sample consisted of peripheral blood, taken on day 0 of AZD1222 vaccination. These receptors all come from an adult in good health.

To note about this clone: Different DNA sequences within this sample yield the same CDR3. This rearrangement joins TRBV10-3 to TRBJ2-1, with 15 bases lining up with TRBD2. CDR3 length: 16 amino acids. The J segment lost 10 bases and the V segment lost 4 bases, leaving 8 bases of the junction unmatched. Germline V gene sequence: CDR1 ENHRY, CDR2 SYGVKD. The CDR3 sequence: CAISGTGTSGGSEQFF. The CDR3 region has the DNA TGTGCCATCAGTGGGACCGGGACTAGCGGGGGGTCGGAGCAGTTCTTC.

V gene TRBV6-5 combines with J gene TRBJ1-3; no firm D call. V lost 0 bases and J 0 bases, leaving 3 bases between the germline ends. This CDR3 is 14 amino acids long. Germline assignment: CDR1 MNHEY and CDR2 SVGAGI. DNA for the CDR3: TGTGCCAGCAGTTACTCTAGCTCTGGAAACACCATATATTTT. It specifies CASSYSSSGNTIYF.

The rearrangement uses TRBV19 and TRBJ2-5, with 14 bases identical to TRBD2. The CDR3 consists of 15 residues. V was pared by 4 bases and J by 2 bases, with 0 bases of the junction left unmatched. Germline V gene data show CDR1 as LNHDA and CDR2 as SQIVND (reference sequence). The CDR3 sequence: CASSRTSGRQETQYF. In DNA, the CDR3 is TGTGCCAGTAGTAGGACTAGCGGGAGGCAAGAGACCCAGTACTTC.

This rearrangement joins TRBV3-1 (or the pseudogene TRBV3-2) to TRBJ2-7; 7 positions agree with TRBD2. V dropped 0 bases and J dropped 6; count of bases not matched to a gene: 8. Germline CDR1 reads LGHDT; CDR2 reads YNNKEL (reference sequence). CDR3 length: 15 amino acids. In DNA form, the CDR3 reads TGTGCCAGCAGCCAAGATTTTGTGACGGGAGGCGAGCAGTACTTC. Translated, it gives CASSQDFVTGGEQYF.

This chain links TRBV24-1 with TRBJ1-5; 8 positions agree with TRBD1. Trimming cost V 2 bases and J 1 base; bases outside gene matches: 6. The CDR3 has 17 amino acids. Germline V gene lookup returns CDR1 KGHDR and CDR2 SFDVKD. CDR3 nucleotide sequence: TGTGCCACCAGTGATTCCCTGACAGGGGTAAGCAATCAGCCCCAGCATTTT. Its translation: CATSDSLTGVSNQPQHF.

In its sample, this clone was seen a few times. CDR3 coding DNA: TGTGCCAGCAGTTACGGGACTAGCGTCCGCAATGAGCAGTTCTTC. Translation: CASSYGTSVRNEQFF. The chain uses TRBV6-2 or TRBV6-3 and TRBJ2-1; 10 bases are a match to TRBD2. The CDR3 has 15 amino acids. J gave up 6 bases and V 2 bases, and 4 bases lay outside the gene matches. Germline V CDR1 and CDR2: MNHEY, SVGEGT.

V gene TRBV7-2 combines with J gene TRBJ1-5, with D possibly matching TRBD1 (5 bases). The V gene's germline CDR1 is SGHTA and CDR2 FQGNSA. Trimming pared 1 base from V and 0 bases from J, leaving 10 bases between. The length of the CDR3 is 16 residues. The CDR3 loop reads CASSLGTGGSNQPQHF. CDR3 bases: TGTGCCAGCAGCTTAGGTACAGGAGGTAGCAATCAGCCCCAGCATTTT.

V gene TRBV7-9 combines with J gene TRBJ2-5; 7 positions agree with TRBD2. Losses at the gene ends were 3 bases for V and 3 bases for J; bases not matched to a gene: 7. The CDR3 runs to 15 residues. Per germline, CDR1 SEHNR and CDR2 FQNEAQ (reference sequence). CDR3 loop: CASSLFGRAEETQYF. DNA of the CDR3: TGTGCCAGCAGCTTGTTTGGGAGGGCCGAAGAGACCCAGTACTTC.

The chain joins TRBV29-1 to TRBJ1-1; D might be TRBD1 (6 bases). Per germline, CDR1 SQVTM and CDR2 ANQGSEA. Between the trimmed V and J ends, which lost 4 bases and 4 bases, there was a span of 13 bases. The CDR3 runs to 13 residues. CDR3 loop: CSVAVQGGTEAFF. CDR3 nucleotide sequence: TGCAGCGTTGCGGTACAGGGCGGCACTGAAGCTTTCTTT.

The V gene is TRBV19, the J gene TRBJ1-3; no clear D gene. The CDR3 sequence is 12 residues long. Germline V lookup: CDR1 LNHDA, CDR2 SQIVND (reference sequence). Trimming stripped 8 bases from V and 3 bases from J, with 8 bases between. The CDR3 DNA reads TGTGCCAGTGGCCCCCATGGAAACACCATATATTTT. Protein product: CASGPHGNTIYF.

The chain recombines TRBV7-6 with TRBJ2-7; 8 positions match TRBD1. CDR1 is SGHVS, CDR2 FNYEAQ, per germline. The ends lost 4 bases at V and 2 bases at J; junction bases unmatched: 10. This CDR3 has 16 residues. The CDR3 is CASSSSWTGIAYEQYF. The CDR3, as DNA: TGTGCCAGCAGCTCCTCCTGGACAGGGATTGCCTACGAGCAGTACTTC.

The chain links TRBV6-5 to TRBJ1-2, with D possibly being TRBD1 (6 bases). The V end lost 0 bases, the J end lost 7 bases, and 12 bases lay between the germline ends. The CDR3 covers 14 residues. Germline CDR1 MNHEY, CDR2 SVGAGI. The CDR3 nucleotides are TGTGCCAGCAGTTACTCGGACAGCCGGACTGGCTACACCTTC. Its protein is CASSYSDSRTGYTF.

The J gene is TRBJ1-2, the V gene TRBV3-1 (or the pseudogene TRBV3-2); TRBD1 is a possible D gene (5 bases). Deletions cut 3 bases from V and 4 bases from J, with 15 bases between. CDR1 and CDR2 (germline): LGHDT, YNNKEL (reference sequence). This CDR3 contains 15 residues. This chain's CDR3 is CASSQGQRVGYGYTF. In nucleotides, the CDR3 is TGTGCCAGCAGCCAGGGGCAAAGGGTAGGCTATGGCTACACCTTC.

The V gene is TRBV10-1, the J gene TRBJ1-5; tentative D call: TRBD1 (6 bases). The germline V and J ends were trimmed by 6 bases and 6 bases, with 12 bases remaining between them. Germline V gene data show CDR1 as WNHNN and CDR2 as SYGVQD (reference sequence). This CDR3 is 13 amino acids long. CDR3 region: CASSRGVGQPQHF. For the CDR3, the DNA is TGCGCCAGCAGCAGGGGAGTTGGTCAGCCCCAGCATTTT.

The genes are TRBV11-2 and TRBJ1-1, with D uncertain. The germline V and J ends were trimmed by 0 bases and 1 base, with 9 bases remaining between them. This CDR3 has 15 amino acids. The germline CDR1 and CDR2 sequences are SGHAT and FQNNGV. The CDR3 nucleotides are TGTGCCAGCAGCTTAGATGGGGATCCGAACACTGAAGCTTTCTTT. Its translation is CASSLDGDPNTEAFF.

The chain links TRBV9 to TRBJ2-5, with 9 bases identical to TRBD2. The length of the CDR3 is 16 residues. Germline lookup yields CDR1 SGDLS and CDR2 YYNGEE. The junction had 4 bases not matched to a gene; V was cut back by 0 bases and J by 1 base. The CDR3 DNA sequence: TGTGCCAGCAGCGTAGGGCGCGGGGGGGTCCAAGAGACCCAGTACTTC. Translating it yields CASSVGRGGVQETQYF.

This sequence joins TRBV18 and TRBJ1-1; 9 bases line up with TRBD1. Germline loops: CDR1 KGHSH, CDR2 LQKENI. Trimming removed 2 bases from V and 5 bases from J; junction bases left unmatched: 9. CDR3 length: 16 amino acids. CDR3 nucleotide sequence: TGTGCCAGCTCACCATATACCGGGACAGGGAGTACTGAAGCTTTCTTT. Its translation: CASSPYTGTGSTEAFF.

This chain joins TRBV28 and TRBJ1-1; D gene unclear. V was shortened by 7 bases and J by 2 bases, with 14 bases between the two germline ends. CDR3 length: 14 residues. Looked up from germline, CDR1 is MDHEN and CDR2 is SYDVKM. This chain's CDR3 is CASNPPGKNTEAFF. The CDR3 region has the DNA TGTGCCAGCAACCCCCCTGGCAAAAACACTGAAGCTTTCTTT.

This sequence joins TRBV9 and TRBJ1-2; D is unresolved. CDR1 and CDR2 (germline): SGDLS, YYNGEE. Trimming took 5 bases from V and 3 from J, leaving 11 bases between them. The CDR3 is 13 amino acids. The DNA for the CDR3 is TGTGCCAGCAGTGCCATAGGGTACTATGGCTACACCTTC. It specifies CASSAIGYYGYTF.

This clone showed up just a few times. The genes are TRBV6-5 and TRBJ1-1; 9 bases are a match to TRBD1. Unmatched junction bases numbered 5, after V lost 7 bases and J lost 5 bases. Germline CDR1 and CDR2: MNHEY and SVGAGI. CDR3 length: 13 amino acids. The DNA of the CDR3 is TGTGCCAGCACGAACAGGGGGCAAACTGAAGCTTTCTTT. This sequence encodes CASTNRGQTEAFF.

The chain is built from TRBV5-1 and TRBJ2-7; TRBD1 or TRBD2 may be the D gene (5 bases each). CDR1 is SGHRS and CDR2 is YFSETQ in the germline V gene. V was clipped by 0 bases and J by 1 base, with 11 bases between them. This CDR3 contains 15 residues. The DNA of the CDR3 is TGCGCCAGCAGCTTGGGGCCCGGGGCATCCTACGAGCAGTACTTC. Translating gives CASSLGPGASYEQYF.

The chain joins TRBV11-2 to TRBJ1-2, with a tentative D call TRBD1 (5 bases). V was cut by 5 bases and J by 2 bases, with 12 bases left in between. CDR1 and CDR2 from the germline V gene are SGHAT and FQNNGV. The CDR3 contains 14 residues. The DNA of the CDR3 is TGTGCCAGCAGCCCCGTTCAGGGAAACTATGGCTACACCTTC. Translating gives CASSPVQGNYGYTF.

This clone was detected a few times. The sample has other DNA sequences that encode this CDR3 too. The gene calls are TRBV11-3 and TRBJ1-6, with 8 bases aligning to TRBD1. The CDR3 has 14 residues. The trim removed 3 bases at V and 7 bases at J, leaving 2 bases unmatched. CDR1 SGHNT and CDR2 YENEEA come from the germline V gene. The CDR3 DNA follows: TGTGCCAGCAGCTTGAGACAGGGGAATTCACCCCTCCACTTT. Encoded protein: CASSLRQGNSPLHF.